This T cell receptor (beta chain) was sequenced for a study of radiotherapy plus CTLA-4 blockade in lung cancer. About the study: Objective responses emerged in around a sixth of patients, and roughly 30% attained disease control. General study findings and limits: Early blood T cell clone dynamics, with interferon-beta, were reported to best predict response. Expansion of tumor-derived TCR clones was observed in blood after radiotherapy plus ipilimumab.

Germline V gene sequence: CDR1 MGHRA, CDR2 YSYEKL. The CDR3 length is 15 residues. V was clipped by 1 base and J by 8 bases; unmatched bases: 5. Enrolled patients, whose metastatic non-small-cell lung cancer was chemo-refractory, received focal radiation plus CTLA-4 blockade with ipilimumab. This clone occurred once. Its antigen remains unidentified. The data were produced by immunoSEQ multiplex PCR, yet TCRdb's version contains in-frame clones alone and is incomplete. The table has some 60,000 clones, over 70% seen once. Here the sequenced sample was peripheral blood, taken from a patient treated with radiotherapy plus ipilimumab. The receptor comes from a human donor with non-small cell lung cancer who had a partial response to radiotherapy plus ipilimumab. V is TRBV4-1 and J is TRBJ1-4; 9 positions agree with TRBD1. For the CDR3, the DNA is TGCGCCAGCAGCCAAGTGGGGACAGGGTCGGAAAAACTGTTTTTT. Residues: CASSQVGTGSEKLFF.